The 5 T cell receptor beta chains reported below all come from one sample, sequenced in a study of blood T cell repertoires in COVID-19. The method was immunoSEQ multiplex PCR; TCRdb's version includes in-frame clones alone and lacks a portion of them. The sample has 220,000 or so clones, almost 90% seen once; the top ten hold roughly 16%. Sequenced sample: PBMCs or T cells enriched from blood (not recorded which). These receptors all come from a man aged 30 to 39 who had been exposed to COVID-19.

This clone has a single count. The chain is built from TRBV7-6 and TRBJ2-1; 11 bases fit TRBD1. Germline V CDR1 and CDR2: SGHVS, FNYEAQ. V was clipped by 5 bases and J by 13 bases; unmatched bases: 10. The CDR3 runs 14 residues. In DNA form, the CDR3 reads TGTGCCAGCAGCCCTAGGACAGGGGGCGCTTCTCAGTTCTTC. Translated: CASSPRTGGASQFF.

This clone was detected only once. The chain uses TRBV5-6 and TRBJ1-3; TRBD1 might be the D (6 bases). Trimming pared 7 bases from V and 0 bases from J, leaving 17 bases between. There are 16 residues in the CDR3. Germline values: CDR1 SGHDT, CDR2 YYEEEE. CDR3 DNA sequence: TGTGCCAGCCACCGGCTGGGGGGGGCCTCTGGAAACACCATATATTTT. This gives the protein CASHRLGGASGNTIYF.

The CDR3 region has the DNA TGTGCCAGCAGCCAAGCGGGGGGGGCTAATGAAAAACTGTTTTTT. Its protein product is CASSQAGGANEKLFF. The chain combines TRBV3-1 (or the pseudogene TRBV3-2) with TRBJ1-4; D might be TRBD1 (5 bases). Germline CDR1 is LGHDT and CDR2 is YNNKEL (reference sequence). CDR3 size: 15 residues. With 1 base removed from V and 3 bases from J, the gap between germline ends came to 9 bases.

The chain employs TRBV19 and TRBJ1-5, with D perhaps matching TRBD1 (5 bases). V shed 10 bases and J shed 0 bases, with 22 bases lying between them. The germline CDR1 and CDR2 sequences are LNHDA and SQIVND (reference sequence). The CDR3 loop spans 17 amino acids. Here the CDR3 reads CATNLLGGQYSNQPQHF. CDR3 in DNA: TGTGCCACCAACCTCCTGGGAGGACAATATAGCAATCAGCCCCAGCATTTT.

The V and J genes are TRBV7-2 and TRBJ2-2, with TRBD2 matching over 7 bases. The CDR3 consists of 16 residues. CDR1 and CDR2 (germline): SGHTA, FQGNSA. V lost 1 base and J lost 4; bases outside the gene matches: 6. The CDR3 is CASSLVAGRGTGELFF. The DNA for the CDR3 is TGTGCCAGCAGCTTAGTAGCAGGGAGGGGCACCGGGGAGCTGTTTTTT.